This TCR beta chain is from a study of radiotherapy plus CTLA-4 blockade in lung cancer. The study, taken as a whole, reports: Radiotherapy plus ipilimumab was followed by expansion in blood of tumor-derived TCR clones.

The V gene's germline CDR1 is GTSNPN and CDR2 SVGIG (reference sequence). V dropped 0 bases and J dropped 2 bases, with 6 bases sitting between them. The length of the CDR3 is 13 residues. The table came from immunoSEQ multiplex PCR; TCRdb's copy has only in-frame clones and leaves some out. The sample comprises over 60,000 clones, over 75% of which are singletons, and 35% to 45% rests with the top ten. Remarks on this clone: Its specificity is unknown.

Source: peripheral blood, taken from a patient treated with radiotherapy plus ipilimumab. The clonotype comes from a human donor with non-small cell lung cancer that progressed on radiotherapy plus ipilimumab. The gene calls are TRBV30 and TRBJ2-3; D is ambiguous. The CDR3 here is CAWSVAFTDTQYF. The CDR3 DNA reads as TGTGCCTGGAGTGTAGCTTTCACAGATACGCAGTATTTT.